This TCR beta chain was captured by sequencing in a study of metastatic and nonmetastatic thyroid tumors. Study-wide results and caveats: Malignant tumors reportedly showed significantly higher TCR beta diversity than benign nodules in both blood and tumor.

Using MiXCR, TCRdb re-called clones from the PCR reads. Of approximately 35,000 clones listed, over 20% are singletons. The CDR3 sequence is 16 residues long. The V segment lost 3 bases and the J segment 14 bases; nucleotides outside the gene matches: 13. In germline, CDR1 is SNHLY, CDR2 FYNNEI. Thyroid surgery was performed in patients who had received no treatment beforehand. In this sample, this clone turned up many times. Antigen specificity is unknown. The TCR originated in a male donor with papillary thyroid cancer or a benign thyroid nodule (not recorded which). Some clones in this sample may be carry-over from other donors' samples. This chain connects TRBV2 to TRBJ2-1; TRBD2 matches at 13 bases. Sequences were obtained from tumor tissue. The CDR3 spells CASSDQGTSGTGTEFF. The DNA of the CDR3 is TGTGCCAGCAGTGATCAGGGGACTAGCGGGACTGGGACTGAGTTCTTC.